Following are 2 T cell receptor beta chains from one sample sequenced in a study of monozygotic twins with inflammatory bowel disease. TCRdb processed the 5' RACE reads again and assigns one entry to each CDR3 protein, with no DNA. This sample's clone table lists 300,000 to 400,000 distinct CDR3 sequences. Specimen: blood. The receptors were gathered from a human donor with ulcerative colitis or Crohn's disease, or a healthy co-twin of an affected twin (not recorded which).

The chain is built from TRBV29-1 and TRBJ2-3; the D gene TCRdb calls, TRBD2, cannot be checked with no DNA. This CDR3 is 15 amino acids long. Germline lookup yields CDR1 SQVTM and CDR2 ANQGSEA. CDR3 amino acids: CSFSRAAGITDTQYF.

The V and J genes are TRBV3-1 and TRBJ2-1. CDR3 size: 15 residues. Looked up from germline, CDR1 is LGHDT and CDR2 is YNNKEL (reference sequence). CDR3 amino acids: CASSPSRSIYNEQFF.